This T cell receptor (beta chain) was sequenced in a study of blood T cell repertoires in COVID-19. In this sample, this clone turned up once. Losses at the gene ends were 3 bases for V and 4 bases for J; bases not matched to a gene: 8. The germline gives CDR1 KGHSH, CDR2 LQKENI. This CDR3 is 15 amino acids long. The method was immunoSEQ multiplex PCR; TCRdb's version includes in-frame clones alone and lacks a portion of them. The data contain some 240,000 clones, about 88% of them seen just once; the ten biggest clones take up 4% to 5%. The V and J genes are TRBV18 and TRBJ2-7, with 8 bases matching TRBD2. The sequencing sample was made of peripheral blood. This receptor was identified in a woman aged 40 to 50 who had recovered from COVID-19. CDR3 residues: CASSPGPAGVYEQYF. For the CDR3, the DNA is TGTGCCAGCTCACCTGGACCAGCGGGGGTTTACGAGCAGTACTTC.